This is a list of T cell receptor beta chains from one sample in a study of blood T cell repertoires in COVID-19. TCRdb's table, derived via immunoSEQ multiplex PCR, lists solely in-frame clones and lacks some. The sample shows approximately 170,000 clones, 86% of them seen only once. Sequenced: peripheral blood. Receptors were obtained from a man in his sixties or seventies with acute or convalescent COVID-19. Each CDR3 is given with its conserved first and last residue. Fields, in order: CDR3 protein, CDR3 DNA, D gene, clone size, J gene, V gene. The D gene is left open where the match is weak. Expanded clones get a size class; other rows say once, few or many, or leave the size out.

CDR3: CASSPPTGVSQFF
DNA: TGTGCCAGCAGCCCGCCTACGGGGGTTAGTCAGTTCTTC
D: NA
size: NA
J: TRBJ2-1
V: TRBV5-6

CDR3: CGLVASGGCTDTQYF
DNA: TGCGGCTTGGTGGCTAGCGGGGGATGCACAGATACGCAGTATTTT
D: TRBD2
size: NA
J: TRBJ2-3
V: TRBV19

CDR3: CASSLGTGVHEQYF
DNA: TGTGCCAGCAGCTTAGGTACCGGGGTCCACGAGCAGTACTTC
D: NA
size: NA
J: TRBJ2-7
V: TRBV7-3

CDR3: CASSQARGGDYGYTF
DNA: TGCGCCAGCAGCCAAGCCAGAGGGGGCGACTATGGCTACACCTTC
D: TRBD1
size: NA
J: TRBJ1-2
V: TRBV4-1

CDR3: CASSPRGLLVTEAFF
DNA: TGTGCCAGCAGTCCTCGAGGATTGCTGGTAACTGAAGCTTTCTTT
D: NA
size: NA
J: TRBJ1-1
V: TRBV28

CDR3: CASSLWQGGAEAFF
DNA: TGTGCCAGCAGTTTATGGCAGGGGGGTGCTGAAGCTTTCTTT
D: TRBD1
size: NA
J: TRBJ1-1
V: TRBV28

CDR3: CASMDWFPRGSNEKLFF
DNA: TGTGCCAGTATGGACTGGTTTCCCCGGGGGTCTAATGAAAAACTGTTTTTT
D: NA
size: NA
J: TRBJ1-4
V: TRBV19

CDR3: CATGDRGAGANVLTF
DNA: TGTGCCACCGGAGACAGGGGCGCCGGGGCCAACGTCCTGACTTTC
D: TRBD1
size: NA
J: TRBJ2-6
V: TRBV24-1

CDR3: CASSVDIRGVYEQYF
DNA: TGTGCCAGCAGCGTAGATATCAGGGGCGTCTACGAGCAGTACTTC
D: NA
size: NA
J: TRBJ2-7
V: TRBV9

CDR3: CASSKLATSSYEQYF
DNA: TGTGCCAGTAGCAAACTAGCGACGAGCTCCTACGAGCAGTACTTC
D: TRBD2
size: NA
J: TRBJ2-7
V: TRBV19

CDR3: CASKGGPFNNEQFF
DNA: TGTGCCAGCAAAGGGGGACCCTTTAACAATGAGCAGTTCTTC
D: NA
size: NA
J: TRBJ2-1
V: TRBV6-4

CDR3: CASSVDRATNEKLFF
DNA: TGTGCCAGCAGTGTAGACAGGGCTACTAATGAAAAACTGTTTTTT
D: TRBD1
size: NA
J: TRBJ1-4
V: TRBV2

CDR3: CASSASPTGEAFF
DNA: TGTGCCAGCTCCGCGAGCCCAACAGGTGAAGCTTTCTTT
D: NA
size: NA
J: TRBJ1-1
V: TRBV18

CDR3: CASSLGTSGRWNEQFF
DNA: TGTGCCAGCAGCTTAGGGACTAGCGGGAGATGGAATGAGCAGTTCTTC
D: TRBD2
size: NA
J: TRBJ2-1
V: TRBV7-9

CDR3: CASSIMQGYEQYF
DNA: TGTGCCAGTAGTATAATGCAGGGCTACGAGCAGTACTTC
D: NA
size: few
J: TRBJ2-7
V: TRBV19

CDR3: CASSLRGAGELFF
DNA: TGTGCCAGCAGTTTGCGGGGGGCCGGGGAGCTGTTTTTT
D: TRBD2
size: NA
J: TRBJ2-2
V: TRBV27

CDR3: CASSEEVELRPISGNTIYF
DNA: TGCGCCAGCAGTGAGGAGGTGGAGCTTAGACCTATCTCTGGAAACACCATATATTTT
D: NA
size: NA
J: TRBJ1-3
V: TRBV10-2

CDR3: CASSPGLAGVADTQYF
DNA: TGTGCCAGCAGCCCTGGACTAGCGGGAGTTGCAGATACGCAGTATTTT
D: TRBD2
size: NA
J: TRBJ2-3
V: TRBV7-3

CDR3: CASSQGYGYTF
DNA: TGTGCCAGCAGTCAGGGTTATGGCTACACCTTC
D: NA
size: NA
J: TRBJ1-2
V: TRBV28

CDR3: CASSRDRADSPLHF
DNA: TGCGCCAGCAGCCGGGACAGGGCGGATTCACCCCTCCACTTT
D: TRBD1
size: few
J: TRBJ1-6
V: TRBV5-1

CDR3: CASSYRQGANTEAFF
DNA: TGCGCCAGCAGCTACCGACAGGGCGCGAACACTGAAGCTTTCTTT
D: TRBD1
size: NA
J: TRBJ1-1
V: TRBV4-3

CDR3: CASSQGASTGELFF
DNA: TGCGCCAGCAGCCAAGGGGCTTCCACCGGGGAGCTGTTTTTT
D: NA
size: once
J: TRBJ2-2
V: TRBV4-1

CDR3: CASSLSVTEAFF
DNA: TGTGCCAGCAGTTTGTCCGTCACTGAAGCTTTCTTT
D: NA
size: NA
J: TRBJ1-1
V: TRBV28

CDR3: CAIRSGVGEKLFF
DNA: TGTGCCATCAGATCAGGGGTGGGAGAAAAACTGTTTTTT
D: NA
size: few
J: TRBJ1-4
V: TRBV10-3

CDR3: CATSRAPPGDYEQYF
DNA: TGTGCCACCAGCAGAGCTCCCCCAGGGGACTACGAGCAGTACTTC
D: NA
size: NA
J: TRBJ2-7
V: TRBV15

CDR3: CASSVSGGYNEQFF
DNA: TGTGCCAGCAGCGTCTCAGGGGGTTACAATGAGCAGTTCTTC
D: TRBD1
size: NA
J: TRBJ2-1
V: TRBV9

CDR3: CASSFNRGVNEQFF
DNA: TGTGCCAGCAGTTTTAACAGGGGGGTCAATGAGCAGTTCTTC
D: TRBD1
size: once
J: TRBJ2-1
V: TRBV27

CDR3: CASGPHPGQGAEAFF
DNA: TGTGCTAGTGGCCCCCATCCGGGACAGGGCGCTGAAGCTTTCTTT
D: TRBD1
size: NA
J: TRBJ1-1
V: TRBV12-5

CDR3: CAWRGQGTTEAFF
DNA: TGTGCCTGGAGGGGACAGGGTACCACTGAAGCTTTCTTT
D: TRBD1
size: NA
J: TRBJ1-1
V: TRBV30

CDR3: CATSVASGAGDTQYF
DNA: TGTGCCACCAGTGTAGCCAGCGGGGCTGGAGATACGCAGTATTTT
D: TRBD2
size: NA
J: TRBJ2-3
V: TRBV24-1

CDR3: CASKRNSDYNEQFF
DNA: TGTGCCAGCAAGAGGAATAGCGACTACAATGAGCAGTTCTTC
D: NA
size: once
J: TRBJ2-1
V: TRBV2

CDR3: CATRDRGDTEAFF
DNA: TGTGCCACCCGGGACAGGGGGGACACTGAAGCTTTCTTT
D: TRBD1
size: NA
J: TRBJ1-1
V: TRBV19

CDR3: CASNLPLQEQYF
DNA: TGTGCCAGCAACTTACCTTTACAGGAGCAGTACTTC
D: NA
size: NA
J: TRBJ2-7
V: TRBV5-4

CDR3: CATTPPGLPQFF
DNA: TGTGCCACCACCCCTCCCGGTCTCCCTCAGTTCTTC
D: NA
size: NA
J: TRBJ2-1
V: TRBV24-1

CDR3: CAERGFSGNTIYF
DNA: TGTGCCGAACGGGGGTTTTCTGGAAACACCATATATTTT
D: NA
size: NA
J: TRBJ1-3
V: TRBV11-2

CDR3: CASSGYTPGNTEAFF
DNA: TGTGCCAGCTCCGGATACACTCCAGGGAACACTGAAGCTTTCTTT
D: NA
size: NA
J: TRBJ1-1
V: TRBV18

CDR3: CATAGTAGGNQPQHF
DNA: TGTGCCACAGCCGGGACAGCGGGGGGTAATCAGCCCCAGCATTTT
D: TRBD1
size: NA
J: TRBJ1-5
V: TRBV10-3

CDR3: CASSSPTGSGYTF
DNA: TGTGCCAGCAGCTCCCCGACAGGGAGTGGCTACACCTTC
D: TRBD1
size: NA
J: TRBJ1-2
V: TRBV7-8

CDR3: CASSSPGQGLETQYF
DNA: TGTGCCAGCAGCTCCCCTGGACAGGGGCTCGAGACCCAGTACTTC
D: TRBD1
size: NA
J: TRBJ2-5
V: TRBV7-9